A selection of T cell receptor beta chains follows, all from one sample in a study of OX40 agonist ivuxolimab in advanced cancers. Repertoires were generated with immunoSEQ multiplex PCR, while TCRdb's copy carries only in-frame clones and drops some. The data contain about 50,000 clones, nearly 80% of them singletons. The source was CD4+ or CD8+ T cells sorted from blood, collected in a trial of the OX40 agonist ivuxolimab. The receptors shown here come from an adult with an advanced solid tumor such as melanoma, head and neck, liver or kidney cancer. Each CDR3 is given with its conserved first and last residue. Fields, in order: V gene, D gene, clone size, J gene, CDR3 DNA, CDR3 protein. A D gene is named only where the DNA matches it firmly. Clone size is stated in some rows and not others, as once, few, many or a class when expanded.

>TRBV10-1|.|.|TRBJ2-1
TGCGCCAGCAGTGGCGGGGTAGGGAGCTACTACAATGAGCAGTTCTTC
CASSGGVGSYYNEQFF
>TRBV28|.|.|TRBJ2-4
TGTGCCAGCAGCCACATCCACCCAGACAGCGCCAAAAACATTCAGTACTTC
CASSHIHPDSAKNIQYF
>TRBV5-1|.|once|TRBJ2-1
TGCGCCAGCAGCTTGGCCGGGATTGATGAGCAGTTCTTC
CASSLAGIDEQFF
>TRBV19|.|.|TRBJ1-6
TGTGCCAGTAGGGGGGCCTCATATAATTCACCCCTCCACTTT
CASRGASYNSPLHF
>TRBV7-7|TRBD2|.|TRBJ2-1
TGTGCCAGCAGCTTAAGAGCGGGGGAGGGGGACAATGAGCAGTTCTTC
CASSLRAGEGDNEQFF
>TRBV9|TRBD1|.|TRBJ2-7
TGTGCCAGCAGCTCTTCGACGGGACAGGGGGCGAAGGAGCAGTACTTC
CASSSSTGQGAKEQYF
>TRBV14|.|once|TRBJ1-2
TGTGCCAGCAGCCCAAAGGGCCCGCTTAGGTATCTCTACACCTTC
CASSPKGPLRYLYTF
>TRBV6-4|.|.|TRBJ1-6
TGTGCCAGCAGTGAGGGCAGTGGGAATTCACCCCTCCACTTT
CASSEGSGNSPLHF
>TRBV5-1|TRBD1|.|TRBJ2-2
TGCGCCAGCAGCTGGGGGACAGGGAACACCGGGGAGCTGTTTTTT
CASSWGTGNTGELFF
>TRBV19|TRBD2|.|TRBJ2-3
TGTGCCAGTAGTGAAGCTAGCGGGGGGCCAGATACGCAGTATTTT
CASSEASGGPDTQYF
>TRBV28|.|.|TRBJ1-5
TGTGCCAGCAGTTCTTATCAGCCCCAGCATTTT
CASSSYQPQHF
>TRBV6-5|.|.|TRBJ2-3
TGTGCCAGCCGGTGGGTCTACACAGATACGCAGTATTTT
CASRWVYTDTQYF
>TRBV5-1|TRBD1|.|TRBJ2-7
TGCGCCAGCAGCCTTGGACAGGGTGGGACGGAGCAGTACTTC
CASSLGQGGTEQYF
>TRBV10-3|TRBD2|.|TRBJ2-3
TGTGCCATCAGTAGAGCGGGGGCAGATACGCAGTATTTT
CAISRAGADTQYF
>TRBV21-1|.|.|TRBJ2-7
TGTGCCAGCAGCAAAGGGGGACAGGAGTCCTACGAGCAGTACTTC
CASSKGGQESYEQYF
>TRBV19|.|.|TRBJ1-2
TGTGCCAGTAGTAACAGATTCAACTATGGCTACACCTTC
CASSNRFNYGYTF
>TRBV5-8|.|.|TRBJ1-2
TGTGCCAGCAGCTACTTACGGGCCTTAGCTAACTATGGCTACACCTTC
CASSYLRALANYGYTF
>TRBV5-4|.|few|TRBJ1-6
TGTGCCAGCGGGCTAGTGCCCTATAATTCACCCCTCCACTTT
CASGLVPYNSPLHF
>TRBV9|TRBD2|few|TRBJ2-3
TGTGCCAGCAGCCTTCGCGGAGCGGGGGGGAGGGCAGATACGCAGTATTTT
CASSLRGAGGRADTQYF
>TRBV2|.|.|TRBJ1-1
TGTGCCAGCAGTGAGGGTCGAGGGAGTGAAGCTTTCTTT
CASSEGRGSEAFF
>TRBV28|TRBD1|once|TRBJ1-4
TGTGCCGCCATGCCGTCGCCGGGACAGACTAATGAAAAACTGTTTTTT
CAAMPSPGQTNEKLFF
>TRBV5-4|.|.|TRBJ1-4
TGTGCCAGCAGCAACGACATCGGGGGAACTAATGAAAAACTGTTTTTT
CASSNDIGGTNEKLFF
>TRBV6-1|.|.|TRBJ1-2
TGTGCCAGCAGTGGGCGACAGTCCCTTCATGGCTACACCTTC
CASSGRQSLHGYTF
>TRBV28|TRBD2|.|TRBJ2-3
TGTGCCAGCGGGCTAGCGGGAGGAGGGACAGATACGCAGTATTTT
CASGLAGGGTDTQYF
>TRBV4-2|.|.|TRBJ1-5
TGTGCCAGCAGTCCGGGGATGGGTCAGCCCCAGCATTTT
CASSPGMGQPQHF
>TRBV7-9|.|.|TRBJ2-3
TGTGCCAGCAGCCCCCCCACAAGCACAGATACGCAGTATTTT
CASSPPTSTDTQYF
>TRBV2|.|.|TRBJ1-2
TGTGCCAGCAGTAACGGGGGGGGCTCCCCAGGTTATCACTATGGCTACACCTTC
CASSNGGGSPGYHYGYTF
>TRBV7-8|TRBD1|.|TRBJ1-1
TGTGCCAGCAGCTTAGGGACAGGGACCACTGAAGCTTTCTTT
CASSLGTGTTEAFF
>TRBV6-1|.|.|TRBJ1-5
TGTGCCAGTCTGGATAGGGGAGGGGGCAATCAGCCCCAGCATTTT
CASLDRGGGNQPQHF